This TCR beta chain was recorded in a study of blood T cell repertoires in COVID-19. Study in general: Collection of acute and convalescent COVID-19 samples took place in the United States, Italy and Spain. Sources were T cells, B-cell-depleted T cells, or PBMCs; the material itself was cDNA or gDNA.

Participants were placed into cohorts based on the clinical history they reported. The CDR3 runs 16 residues. In germline, CDR1 is ENHRY, CDR2 SYGVKD. V gave up 3 bases and J gave up 3 bases; unmatched junction bases: 4. Authors' data handling: Amplifying reference gene primers gave estimates of nucleated cell counts. Using immunoSEQ multiplex PCR, the repertoire was profiled, and TCRdb retains in-frame clones only, with some absent. V and J calls and clone size are given by that table; D and trimming were obtained from the DNA. Of 150,000 to 200,000 clones listed, approximately 82% are singletons. The sample comprised PBMCs or T cells enriched from blood (not recorded which). This sequence originates from a man aged 45-60 years who had recovered from COVID-19. V gene TRBV10-3 combines with J gene TRBJ2-2; 10 bases match TRBD1. The chain's CDR3 is CAISDGTGVDTGELFF. CDR3 DNA sequence: TGTGCCATCAGTGATGGGACAGGGGTTGACACCGGGGAGCTGTTTTTT.